One and the same sample provided the 25 T cell receptor beta chains below, sequenced in a study of blood T cell repertoires in COVID-19. TCRdb keeps only in-frame clones here, not all; method: immunoSEQ multiplex PCR. Altogether about 410,000 clones are present, approximately 91% being singletons, with the ten largest covering 1.5% to 1.7%. The sample consisted of peripheral blood. These receptor sequences come from a woman between 35 and 50 years old with COVID-19, enrolled during active disease.

The rearrangement uses TRBV18 and TRBJ2-5; the match to TRBD2 covers 7 bases. The ends lost 3 bases at V and 2 bases at J; junction bases unmatched: 12. The CDR3 has 17 amino acids. The V gene's germline CDR1 is KGHSH and CDR2 LQKENI. CDR3 in amino acids: CASSPRGGAMGQETQYF. For the CDR3, the DNA is TGTGCCAGCTCACCCCGGGGAGGGGCGATGGGGCAAGAGACCCAGTACTTC.

V is TRBV6-2 or TRBV6-3 and J is TRBJ2-7; 7 bases map to TRBD1. This CDR3 region has 17 residues. The germline V gene has CDR1 MNHEY and CDR2 SVGEGT. Trimming at V came to 2 bases and at J to 2 bases, leaving 12 bases not matched to a gene. The DNA of the CDR3 is TGTGCCAGCAGTTACCATCTAATCCGGGACAGACCCTACGAGCAGTACTTC. Translation gives CASSYHLIRDRPYEQYF.

The J gene is TRBJ1-2, the V gene TRBV2; a weak D match, TRBD1 (5 bases). V was clipped by 6 bases and J by 8 bases, with 16 bases between them. This CDR3 has 13 amino acids. Germline CDR1 reads SNHLY; CDR2 reads FYNNEI. The CDR3 loop reads CASSVFQGNGYTF. The CDR3 nucleotides read TGTGCCAGCAGCGTATTCCAGGGAAACGGCTACACCTTC.

The rearrangement uses TRBV5-1 and TRBJ2-1; no definite D call. The ends were cut back, 0 bases at V and 0 bases at J, with 4 bases in the middle. CDR3 length: 14 amino acids. Germline-derived CDR1 and CDR2 are SGHRS and YFSETQ. CDR3 sequence: CASSLAHSYNEQFF. Written as DNA, the CDR3 is TGCGCCAGCAGCTTGGCCCACTCCTACAATGAGCAGTTCTTC.

CDR3 nucleotides: TGCGCCAGCAGTTCGTCCCCGGGAGGCACAGATACGCAGTATTTT. Protein: CASSSSPGGTDTQYF. The chain is built from TRBV5-1 and TRBJ2-3, with D possibly TRBD2 on 6 matching bases. Per the germline V gene, CDR1 is SGHRS and CDR2 is YFSETQ. This CDR3 comprises 15 residues. Between the trimmed V and J ends, which lost 5 bases and 1 base, there was a span of 14 bases.

The chain has TRBV9 and TRBJ1-2; D is undetermined. This CDR3 has 16 residues. Trimming took off 0 bases at V and 1 base at J, with 13 bases between the two ends. From germline, CDR1 is SGDLS and CDR2 YYNGEE. In nucleotides, the CDR3 is TGTGCCAGCAGCGTAGGGGCAGCCCCGTTTAACTATGGCTACACCTTC. It is translated as CASSVGAAPFNYGYTF.

This chain joins TRBV10-3 and TRBJ1-3; D is ambiguous. Trimming took off 6 bases at V and 0 bases at J, with 12 bases between the two ends. The CDR3 is made up of 15 amino acids. Germline V gives CDR1 ENHRY, CDR2 SYGVKD. The CDR3 sequence: CAIRPGDLSGNTIYF. Written as DNA, the CDR3 is TGTGCCATCAGGCCAGGCGATCTCTCTGGAAACACCATATATTTT.

The chain has TRBV3-1 (or the pseudogene TRBV3-2) and TRBJ1-5; TRBD1 agrees at 10 bases. Germline trimming cut 4 bases from V and 0 bases from J; bases unmatched to any gene: 6. Germline values: CDR1 LGHDT, CDR2 YNNKEL (reference sequence). The CDR3 consists of 17 residues. The CDR3 protein is CASSPHRDRGSNQPQHF. The DNA of the CDR3 is TGTGCCAGCAGCCCTCACCGGGACAGGGGTAGCAATCAGCCCCAGCATTTT.

The chain links TRBV5-6 to TRBJ2-5; tentatively, D is TRBD1 (5 bases). The CDR3 length is 15 residues. V was shortened by 3 bases and J by 2 bases, with 14 bases between the two germline ends. Germline values: CDR1 SGHDT, CDR2 YYEEEE. The CDR3 DNA sequence: TGTGCCAGCAGCTGGATGGACAACCTACAAGAGACCCAGTACTTC. Amino acids: CASSWMDNLQETQYF.

This chain uses TRBV2 with TRBJ1-3; D call uncertain. Germline V gene sequence: CDR1 SNHLY, CDR2 FYNNEI. The CDR3 loop spans 14 amino acids. V was trimmed by 2 bases and J by 2 bases, leaving 7 bases between them. The CDR3 coding sequence is TGTGCCAGCAGTGAACTCAGCGCTGGAAACACCATATATTTT. Protein product: CASSELSAGNTIYF. Complete variable domain (other parts from reference TRBV2 and TRBJ1-3): EPEVTQTPSHQVTQMGQEVILRCVPISNHLYFYWYRQILGQKVEFLVSFYNNEISEKSEIFDDQFSVERPDGSNFTLKIRSTKLEDSAMYFCASSELSAGNTIYFGEGSWLTVV.

This chain joins TRBV19 and TRBJ1-1, with 11 nucleotides matching TRBD1. Germline CDR1 is LNHDA and CDR2 is SQIVND (reference sequence). V was pared by 5 bases and J by 7 bases, with 12 bases of the junction left unmatched. This CDR3 is 16 amino acids long. CDR3 bases: TGTGCCAGTAGTTTGGGACCGGACAGGGGGCCCCGTGAAGCTTTCTTT. This codes for CASSLGPDRGPREAFF.

Turning to this clone: One end of the junction fails to match germline, which may point to a read error. The chain couples TRBV5-5 to TRBJ2-1, with a tentative D call TRBD1 (5 bases). The CDR3 has 13 amino acids. Germline assignment: CDR1 SGHKS and CDR2 YYEKEE (reference sequence). The CDR3 reads CASSLLVRSRDIF. The CDR3 nucleotides read TGTGCCAGCAGCTTGTTAGTGAGGTCCAGGGATATCTTC. The entire variable domain, with the rest obtained from reference TRBV5-5 and TRBJ2-1, is as follows: DAGVTQSPTHLIKTRGQQVTLRCSPISGHKSVSWYQQVLGQGPQFIFQYYEKEERGRGNFPDRFSARQFPNYSSELNVNALLLGDSALYLCASSLLVRSRDIFGPGTRLTVL.

This clone was counted a single time. The chain links TRBV27 to TRBJ2-7; D is perhaps TRBD1 (6 bases). V lost 6 bases to trimming and J lost 3 bases, with 15 bases between them. CDR3 size: 14 residues. CDR1 MNHEY and CDR2 SMNVEV come from the germline V gene (reference sequence). The CDR3 reads CASRELGANYEQYF. CDR3 bases: TGTGCCAGCAGAGAGTTGGGGGCCAACTACGAGCAGTACTTC.

The chain recombines TRBV28 with TRBJ1-5; D is unclear. The V gene's germline CDR1 is MDHEN and CDR2 SYDVKM. V lost 8 bases, J lost 0 bases, and 11 bases lay in between. The CDR3 has 14 amino acids. The chain's CDR3 is CASQVLSSNQPQHF. CDR3 sequence (DNA): TGTGCCAGCCAGGTACTTTCTAGCAATCAGCCCCAGCATTTT.

A single count supports this clone. This chain joins TRBV28 and TRBJ1-6, with 8 nucleotides matching TRBD1. Germline V gene data show CDR1 as MDHEN and CDR2 as SYDVKM. V was pared by 5 bases and J by 10 bases, with 10 bases of the junction left unmatched. This CDR3 is built from 15 residues. The CDR3 is CASSARQGLSSPLHF. CDR3 sequence (DNA): TGTGCCAGCAGTGCGCGACAGGGGCTTTCCTCACCCCTCCACTTT. The full variable domain, its missing parts supplied by reference TRBV28 and TRBJ1-6, is DVKVTQSSRYLVKRTGEKVFLECVQDMDHENMFWYRQDPGLGLRLIYFSYDVKMKEKGDIPEGYSVSREKKERFSLILESASTNQTSMYLCASSARQGLSSPLHFGNGTRLTVT.

This rearrangement joins TRBV28 to TRBJ1-2; possible D gene TRBD1, 5 bases. The V end was cut by 2 bases, the J end by 4 bases, with 11 bases between. The CDR3 spans 14 residues. Germline CDR1 and CDR2: MDHEN and SYDVKM. This CDR3 reads CASSLRAGPYGYTF. Written as DNA, the CDR3 is TGTGCCAGCAGTTTACGGGCAGGGCCCTATGGCTACACCTTC.

The chain has TRBV4-3 and TRBJ2-6, with D perhaps TRBD2 (5 bases). V was clipped by 8 bases and J by 6 bases, with 14 bases between them. From germline, CDR1 is LGHNA and CDR2 YSLEER. The CDR3 has 14 amino acids. CDR3: CASGQERAANVLTF. CDR3 DNA sequence: TGCGCCAGCGGGCAGGAGAGGGCGGCCAACGTCCTGACTTTC.

This sequence joins TRBV7-8 and TRBJ1-5; 7 nucleotides agree with TRBD1. With V trimmed by 2 bases and J by 2 bases, 6 bases remained unmatched. CDR1 is SGHVS and CDR2 is FQNEAQ in the germline V gene. This CDR3 region has 16 residues. The CDR3 DNA reads TGTGCCAGCAGCTTAAAGAACAGGGGTGGCAATCAGCCCCAGCATTTT. The encoded protein is CASSLKNRGGNQPQHF.

The sample holds one count of this clone. The V and J genes are TRBV7-2 and TRBJ2-7; no clear D. Germline-derived CDR1 and CDR2 are SGHTA and FQGNSA. V was trimmed by 5 bases and J by 4 bases, leaving 12 bases between them. The CDR3 loop spans 13 amino acids. CDR3 in DNA: TGTGCCAGCAGCCTATTGGGCAAATACGAGCAGTACTTC. As protein: CASSLLGKYEQYF.

The chain couples TRBV15 to TRBJ2-2; the D gene is possibly TRBD1 (6 bases). The V and J ends lost 0 bases and 5 bases respectively, with 22 bases between them. Germline assignment: CDR1 LNHNV and CDR2 YYDKDF (reference sequence). The CDR3 has 19 residues. DNA for the CDR3: TGTGCCACCAGCAGAGACGCCTTCTGGACAGTGGCGTGGACCGGGGAGCTGTTTTTT. Amino acid sequence: CATSRDAFWTVAWTGELFF. Complete variable domain (other parts from reference TRBV15 and TRBJ2-2): DAMVIQNPRYQVTQFGKPVTLSCSQTLNHNVMYWYQQKSSQAPKLLFHYYDKDFNNEADTPDNFQSRRPNTSFCFLDIRSPGLGDTAMYLCATSRDAFWTVAWTGELFFGEGSRLTVL.

This clone was counted only a few times. This chain links TRBV28 with TRBJ2-1; tentatively, D is TRBD2 (6 bases). CDR3 size: 13 residues. Germline V gives CDR1 MDHEN, CDR2 SYDVKM. V dropped 3 bases and J dropped 3 bases, with 6 bases sitting between them. The CDR3 region is CASSFSGYNEQFF. CDR3 sequence (DNA): TGTGCCAGCAGTTTTAGCGGCTACAATGAGCAGTTCTTC.

The V call is TRBV27, the J call TRBJ1-1, with D possibly being TRBD1 (6 bases). CDR1 is MNHEY and CDR2 is SMNVEV in the germline V gene (reference sequence). The V gene lost 5 bases and the J gene lost 11 bases, with 12 bases spanning the gap. The CDR3 has 11 residues. CDR3 amino acids: CASSTGIAAFF. In nucleotides, the CDR3 is TGTGCCAGCAGTACAGGGATAGCTGCTTTCTTT.

The chain joins TRBV18 to TRBJ1-5; possible D gene TRBD1, 6 bases. In germline, CDR1 is KGHSH, CDR2 LQKENI. The CDR3 sequence is 15 residues long. V lost 5 bases, J lost 9 bases, and 20 bases lay in between. The CDR3 DNA follows: TGTGCCAGCTCATCTTCTACAGGGAACCCTCCGCCCCAGCATTTT. This encodes CASSSSTGNPPPQHF.

The chain carries TRBV24-1 and TRBJ1-5; weak D call: TRBD1 (5 bases). V was clipped by 6 bases and J by 1 base, with 9 bases between them. The CDR3 runs to 14 residues. From germline, CDR1 is KGHDR and CDR2 SFDVKD. The CDR3 DNA sequence: TGTGCCACCAGTCAACAGGACAGCAATCAGCCCCAGCATTTT. It codes for CATSQQDSNQPQHF.

CDR3 loop: CASSQDDRPISYGYTF. CDR3 nucleotides: TGCGCCAGCAGCCAAGATGACAGGCCCATCTCTTATGGCTACACCTTC. V is TRBV4-3 and J is TRBJ1-2; TRBD1 might be the D (6 bases). The germline CDR1 and CDR2 sequences are LGHNA and YSLEER. Trimming shortened V by 0 bases and J by 5 bases, and 16 bases separated the two germline ends. CDR3 length equals 16 residues.